The present TCR beta chain was sequenced within a study of CD8+ T cells in alopecia areata. Turning to the study itself: Tofacitinib administration to treated patients was oral, at 5 to 10 mg twice daily. Overall study findings and caveats: Having just one nonresponder leaves the connection between baseline CD8+ expansion and response unresolved. Normal skin's resident alphabeta T cells are sequenced alongside lesional scalp T cells.

Indicated treatment: oral pan-JAK inhibitor, 5-10 mg twice daily. From PBMCs, CD4+ and CD8+ T cells were sorted. Germline V gene data show CDR1 as SQVTM and CDR2 as ANQGSEA. V gave up 5 bases and J gave up 6 bases, with 11 bases separating them. The CDR3 totals 12 residues. Extracted RNA was reverse transcribed, and the resulting cDNA served as sequencing template. The data were produced by immunoSEQ multiplex PCR, yet TCRdb's version contains in-frame clones alone and is incomplete. Of about 190,000 clones listed, around 60% are singletons. Regarding this clone: What it binds is unknown.

The sample here was CD4+ T cells sorted from blood, taken at week 4, from a patient treated with tofacitinib. The J gene is TRBJ1-5, the V gene TRBV29-1; D gene uncertain. This TCR was recovered from a human donor with alopecia areata. CDR3 in DNA: TGCAGCGTTCGGGAAGGCAGTCAGCCCCAGCATTTT. This sequence encodes CSVREGSQPQHF.